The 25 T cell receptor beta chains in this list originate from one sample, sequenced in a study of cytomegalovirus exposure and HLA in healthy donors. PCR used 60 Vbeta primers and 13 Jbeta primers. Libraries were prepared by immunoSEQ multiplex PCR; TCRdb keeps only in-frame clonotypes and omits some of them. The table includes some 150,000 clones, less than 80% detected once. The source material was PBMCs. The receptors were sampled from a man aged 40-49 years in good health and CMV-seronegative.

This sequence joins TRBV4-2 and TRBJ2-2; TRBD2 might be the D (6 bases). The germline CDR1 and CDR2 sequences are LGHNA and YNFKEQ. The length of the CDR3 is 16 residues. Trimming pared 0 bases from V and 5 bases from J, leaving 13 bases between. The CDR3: CASSQEAGRWTGELFF. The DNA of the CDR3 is TGTGCCAGCAGCCAAGAAGCCGGGAGATGGACCGGGGAGCTGTTTTTT.

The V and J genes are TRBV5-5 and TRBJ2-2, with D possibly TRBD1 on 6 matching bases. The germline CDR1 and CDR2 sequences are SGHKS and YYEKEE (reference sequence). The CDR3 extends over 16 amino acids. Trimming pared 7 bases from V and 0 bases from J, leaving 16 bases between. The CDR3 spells CASGRPRTANTGELFF. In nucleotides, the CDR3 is TGTGCCAGCGGACGACCCAGGACAGCGAACACCGGGGAGCTGTTTTTT.

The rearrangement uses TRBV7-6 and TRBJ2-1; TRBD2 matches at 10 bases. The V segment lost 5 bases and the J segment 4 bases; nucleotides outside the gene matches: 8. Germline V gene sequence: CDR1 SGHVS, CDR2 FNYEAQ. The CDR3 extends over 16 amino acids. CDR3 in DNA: TGTGCCAGCAGCCCCCTAGCGGGAGCGTTGTACAATGAGCAGTTCTTC. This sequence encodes CASSPLAGALYNEQFF.

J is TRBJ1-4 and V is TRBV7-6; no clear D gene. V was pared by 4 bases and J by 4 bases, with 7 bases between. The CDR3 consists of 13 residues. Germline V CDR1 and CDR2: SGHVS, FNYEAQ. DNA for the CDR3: TGTGCCAGCAGCTCAACAAGTAATGAAAAACTGTTTTTT. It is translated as CASSSTSNEKLFF.

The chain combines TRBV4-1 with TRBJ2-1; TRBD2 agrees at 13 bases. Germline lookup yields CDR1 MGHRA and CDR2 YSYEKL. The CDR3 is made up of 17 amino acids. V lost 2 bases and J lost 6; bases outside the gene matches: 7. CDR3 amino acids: CASSQLLAGGPINEQFF. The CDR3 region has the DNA TGCGCCAGCAGCCAACTACTAGCGGGAGGGCCGATCAATGAGCAGTTCTTC.

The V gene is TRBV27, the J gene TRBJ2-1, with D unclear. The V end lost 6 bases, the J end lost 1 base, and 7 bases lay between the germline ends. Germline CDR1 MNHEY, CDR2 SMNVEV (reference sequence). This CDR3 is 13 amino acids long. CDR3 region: CASSLRSYNEQFF. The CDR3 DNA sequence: TGTGCCAGCAGCCTCCGGTCCTACAATGAGCAGTTCTTC.

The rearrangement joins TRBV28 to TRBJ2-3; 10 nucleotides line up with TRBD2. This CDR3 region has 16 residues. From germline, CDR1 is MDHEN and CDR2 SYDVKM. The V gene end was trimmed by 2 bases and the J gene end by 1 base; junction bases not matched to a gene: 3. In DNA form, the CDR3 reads TGTGCCAGCAGTTTAGGTCTAGCGGGGGGCACAGATACGCAGTATTTT. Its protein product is CASSLGLAGGTDTQYF.

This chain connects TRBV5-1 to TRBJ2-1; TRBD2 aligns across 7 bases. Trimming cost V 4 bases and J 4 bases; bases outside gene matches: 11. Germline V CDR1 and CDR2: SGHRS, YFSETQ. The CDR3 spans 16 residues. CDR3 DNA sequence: TGCGCCAGCAGCCTTGTGGGGGGGGGACTTTACAATGAGCAGTTCTTC. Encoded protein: CASSLVGGGLYNEQFF.

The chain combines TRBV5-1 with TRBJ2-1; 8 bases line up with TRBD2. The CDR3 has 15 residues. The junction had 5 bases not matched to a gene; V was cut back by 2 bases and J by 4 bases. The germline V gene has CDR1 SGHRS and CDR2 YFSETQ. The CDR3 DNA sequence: TGCGCCAGCAGCTTTTATCCGGGAGGGTACAATGAGCAGTTCTTC. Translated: CASSFYPGGYNEQFF.

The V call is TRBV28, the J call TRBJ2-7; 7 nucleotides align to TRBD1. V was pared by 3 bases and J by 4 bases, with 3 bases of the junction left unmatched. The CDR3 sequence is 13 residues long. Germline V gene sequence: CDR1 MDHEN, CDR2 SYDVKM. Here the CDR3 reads CASSFDREYEQYF. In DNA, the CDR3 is TGTGCCAGCAGTTTTGACAGGGAATACGAGCAGTACTTC.

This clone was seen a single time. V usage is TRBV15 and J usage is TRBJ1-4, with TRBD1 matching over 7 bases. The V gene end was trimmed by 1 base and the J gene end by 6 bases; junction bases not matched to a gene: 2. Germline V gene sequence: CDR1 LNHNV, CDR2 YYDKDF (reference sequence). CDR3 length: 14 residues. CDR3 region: CATSRGGTDEKLFF. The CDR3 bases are TGTGCCACCAGCAGAGGCGGGACAGATGAAAAACTGTTTTTT.

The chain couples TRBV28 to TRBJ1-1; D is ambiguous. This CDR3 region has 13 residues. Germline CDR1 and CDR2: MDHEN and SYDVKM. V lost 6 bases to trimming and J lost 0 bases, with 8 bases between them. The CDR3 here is CASRGSMNTEAFF. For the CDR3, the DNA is TGTGCCAGCAGAGGGAGCATGAACACTGAAGCTTTCTTT.

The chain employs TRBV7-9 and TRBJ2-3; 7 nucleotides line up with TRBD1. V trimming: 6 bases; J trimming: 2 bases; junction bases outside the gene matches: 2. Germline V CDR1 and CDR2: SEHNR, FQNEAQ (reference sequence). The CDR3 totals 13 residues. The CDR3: CASRGQLTDTQYF. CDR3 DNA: TGTGCCAGCAGGGGACAGCTCACAGATACGCAGTATTTT.

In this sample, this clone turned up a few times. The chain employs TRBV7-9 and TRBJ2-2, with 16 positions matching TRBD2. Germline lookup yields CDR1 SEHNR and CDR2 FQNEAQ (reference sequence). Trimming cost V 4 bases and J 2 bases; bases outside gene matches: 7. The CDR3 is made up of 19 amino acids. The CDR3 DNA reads TGTGCCAGCAGCTCACCGGGACTAGCGGGAGGGCGTAACACCGGGGAGCTGTTTTTT. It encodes CASSSPGLAGGRNTGELFF.

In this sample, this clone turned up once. This CDR3 is CATSRDRVQAYEQYF. The CDR3 DNA reads TGTGCCACCAGCAGAGATCGGGTACAGGCCTACGAGCAGTACTTC. V is TRBV15 and J is TRBJ2-7, with D perhaps matching TRBD1 (5 bases). The germline V and J ends were trimmed by 0 bases and 2 bases, with 11 bases remaining between them. The CDR3 is 15 residues long. CDR1 and CDR2 (germline): LNHNV, YYDKDF (reference sequence). Full variable domain (outside the CDR3, taken from reference TRBV15 and TRBJ2-7): DAMVIQNPRYQVTQFGKPVTLSCSQTLNHNVMYWYQQKSSQAPKLLFHYYDKDFNNEADTPDNFQSRRPNTSFCFLDIRSPGLGDTAMYLCATSRDRVQAYEQYFGPGTRLTVT.

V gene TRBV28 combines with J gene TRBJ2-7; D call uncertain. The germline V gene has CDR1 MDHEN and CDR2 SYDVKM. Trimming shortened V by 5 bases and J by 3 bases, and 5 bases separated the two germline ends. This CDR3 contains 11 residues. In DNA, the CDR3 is TGTGCCAGCAGTATCGGCTACGAGCAGTACTTC. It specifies CASSIGYEQYF.

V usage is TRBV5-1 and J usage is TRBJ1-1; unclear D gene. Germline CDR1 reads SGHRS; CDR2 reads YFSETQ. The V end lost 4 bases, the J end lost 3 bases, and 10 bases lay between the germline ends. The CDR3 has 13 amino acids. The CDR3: CASSVMLDTEAFF. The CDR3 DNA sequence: TGCGCCAGCAGCGTGATGTTAGACACTGAAGCTTTCTTT. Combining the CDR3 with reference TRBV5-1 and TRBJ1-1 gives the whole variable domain KAGVTQTPRYLIKTRGQQVTLSCSPISGHRSVSWYQQTPGQGLQFLFEYFSETQRNKGNFPGRFSGRQFSNSRSEMNVSTLELGDSALYLCASSVMLDTEAFFGQGTRLTVV.

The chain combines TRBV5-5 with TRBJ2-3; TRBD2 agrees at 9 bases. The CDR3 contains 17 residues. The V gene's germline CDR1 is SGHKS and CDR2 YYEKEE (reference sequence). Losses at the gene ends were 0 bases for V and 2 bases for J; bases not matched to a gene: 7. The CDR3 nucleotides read TGTGCCAGCAGCTTGGCCCCAGCGGGAGGCCTCACAGATACGCAGTATTTT. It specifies CASSLAPAGGLTDTQYF.

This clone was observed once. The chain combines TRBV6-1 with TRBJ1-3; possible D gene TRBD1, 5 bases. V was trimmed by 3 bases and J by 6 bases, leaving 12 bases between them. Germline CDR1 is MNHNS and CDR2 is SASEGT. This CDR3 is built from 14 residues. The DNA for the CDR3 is TGTGCCAGCAGTGATGGGCAGGGCGTAAACACCATATATTTT. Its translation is CASSDGQGVNTIYF.

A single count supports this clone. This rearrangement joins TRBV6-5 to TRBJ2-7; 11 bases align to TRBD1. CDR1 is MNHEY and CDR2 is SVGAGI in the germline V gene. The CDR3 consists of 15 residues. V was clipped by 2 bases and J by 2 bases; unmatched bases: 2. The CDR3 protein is CASSYGDRGTYEQYF. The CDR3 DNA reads TGTGCCAGCAGTTACGGGGACAGGGGGACCTACGAGCAGTACTTC.

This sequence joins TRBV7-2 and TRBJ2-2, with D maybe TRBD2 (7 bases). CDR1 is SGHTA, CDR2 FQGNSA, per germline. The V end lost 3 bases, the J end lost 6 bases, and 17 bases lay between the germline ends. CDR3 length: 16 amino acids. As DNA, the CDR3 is TGTGCCAGCAGCTTCTTAGTAAGGCGGGGGCCCGGGGAGCTGTTTTTT. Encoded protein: CASSFLVRRGPGELFF.

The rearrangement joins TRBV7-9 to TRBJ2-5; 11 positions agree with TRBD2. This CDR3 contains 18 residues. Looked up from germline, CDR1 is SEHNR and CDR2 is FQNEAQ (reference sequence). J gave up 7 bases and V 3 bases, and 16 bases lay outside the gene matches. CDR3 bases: TGTGCCAGCAGCTTTATCGGGACTAGCGGAGCGGACTTTAGGACCCAGTACTTC. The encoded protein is CASSFIGTSGADFRTQYF. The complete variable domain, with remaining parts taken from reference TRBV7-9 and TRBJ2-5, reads DTGVSQNPRHKITKRGQNVTFRCDPISEHNRLYWYRQTLGQGPEFLTYFQNEAQLEKSRLLSDRFSAERPKGSFSTLEIQRTEQGDSAMYLCASSFIGTSGADFRTQYFGPGTRLLVL.

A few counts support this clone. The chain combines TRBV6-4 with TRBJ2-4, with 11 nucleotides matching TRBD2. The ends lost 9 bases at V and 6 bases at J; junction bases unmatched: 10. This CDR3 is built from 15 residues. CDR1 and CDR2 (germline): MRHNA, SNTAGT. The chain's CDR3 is CARDLLAGVGNIQYF. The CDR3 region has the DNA TGTGCCAGAGACCTACTAGCGGGAGTGGGAAACATTCAGTACTTC.

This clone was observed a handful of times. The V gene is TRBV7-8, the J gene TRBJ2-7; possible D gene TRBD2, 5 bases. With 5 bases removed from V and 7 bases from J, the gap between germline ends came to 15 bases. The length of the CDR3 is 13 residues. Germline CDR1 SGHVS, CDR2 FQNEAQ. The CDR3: CASSPRGLGEQYF. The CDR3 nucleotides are TGTGCCAGCAGCCCTCGAGGGCTCGGGGAGCAGTACTTC.

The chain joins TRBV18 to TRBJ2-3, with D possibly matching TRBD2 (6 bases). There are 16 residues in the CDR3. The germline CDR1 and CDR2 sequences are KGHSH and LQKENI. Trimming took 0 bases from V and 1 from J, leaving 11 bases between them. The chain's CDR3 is CASSPPEGTGTDTQYF. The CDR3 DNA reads TGTGCCAGCTCACCACCGGAAGGGACTGGCACAGATACGCAGTATTTT.